Following are 5 T cell receptor beta chains from one sample sequenced in a study of T-cell memory formation after mild COVID-19. TCRdb re-derived calls from the 5' RACE reads in MiXCR, one entry per CDR3 protein. The sample includes 210,000 or so distinct CDR3 sequences, around 26% seen only once; the top ten take over 10%. The sequenced sample consisted of PBMCs or a T cell subset sorted from them (not recorded which). The receptors were gathered from an adult woman who had mild COVID-19 (a few samples of this study predate the infection). Cell type and time point are not known.

J is TRBJ2-5 and V is TRBV12-3 or TRBV12-4, with a tentative D call TRBD2 (5 bases). Trimming removed 6 bases at V and 6 bases at J, with 14 bases between. The CDR3 loop spans 13 amino acids. Written as DNA, the CDR3 is TGTGCCAGCAGCGGGATGCCGGGAAAGACCCAGTACTTC. Protein sequence: CASSGMPGKTQYF.

The chain links TRBV7-8 to TRBJ2-1; possibly TRBD1 or TRBD2 for D (5 bases each). The germline V gene has CDR1 SGHVS and CDR2 FQNEAQ. The CDR3 sequence is 14 residues long. Trimming pared 5 bases from V and 3 bases from J, leaving 11 bases between. The CDR3 sequence: CASSPRDGYNEQFF. The CDR3 coding sequence is TGTGCCAGCAGCCCCCGGGACGGCTACAATGAGCAGTTCTTC.

The V and J genes are TRBV3-1 and TRBJ1-1, with D hard to call. CDR3 length: 12 amino acids. Germline V gene sequence: CDR1 LGHDT, CDR2 YNNKEL (reference sequence). With 0 bases removed from V and 9 bases from J, the gap between germline ends came to 8 bases. The CDR3 bases are TGTGCCAGCAGCCAAGATGAACGTAAAGCTTTCTTT. It translates to CASSQDERKAFF. Supplemented by reference TRBV3-1 and TRBJ1-1, the full variable domain reads DTAVSQTPKYLVTQMGNDKSIKCEQNLGHDTMYWYKQDSKKFLKIMFSYNNKELIINETVPNRFSPKSPDKAHLNLHINSLELGDSAVYFCASSQDERKAFFGQGTRLTVV.

The V gene is TRBV15, the J gene TRBJ2-3; the match to TRBD1 covers 8 bases. The germline gives CDR1 LNHNV, CDR2 YYDKDF (reference sequence). This CDR3 region has 17 residues. V trimming: 0 bases; J trimming: 3 bases; junction bases outside the gene matches: 8. The CDR3 DNA sequence: TGTGCCACCAGCAGAGATTCAGGACAGGGTTGGACAGATACGCAGTATTTT. It is translated as CATSRDSGQGWTDTQYF.

This clonotype was seen a few times. The V call is TRBV4-3, the J call TRBJ2-1; 9 bases fit TRBD2. The trim removed 3 bases at V and 0 bases at J, leaving 6 bases unmatched. The CDR3 is made up of 17 amino acids. Germline assignment: CDR1 LGHNA and CDR2 YSLEER. CDR3 bases: TGCGCCAGCAGCCAGGGGATTAGCGGGAGCTCCTACAATGAGCAGTTCTTC. Translated: CASSQGISGSSYNEQFF.